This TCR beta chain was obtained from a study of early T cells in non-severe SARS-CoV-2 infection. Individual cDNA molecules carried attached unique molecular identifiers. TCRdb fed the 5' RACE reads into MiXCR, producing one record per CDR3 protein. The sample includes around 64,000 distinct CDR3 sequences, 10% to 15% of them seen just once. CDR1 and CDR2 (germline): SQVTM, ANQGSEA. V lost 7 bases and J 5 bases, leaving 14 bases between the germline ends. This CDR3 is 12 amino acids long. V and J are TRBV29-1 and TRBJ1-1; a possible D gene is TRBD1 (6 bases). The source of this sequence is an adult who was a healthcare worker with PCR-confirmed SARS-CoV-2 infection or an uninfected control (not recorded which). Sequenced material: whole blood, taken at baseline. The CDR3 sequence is CSAETGSTEAFF. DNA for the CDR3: TGCAGCGCCGAGACAGGAAGTACTGAAGCTTTCTTT.